Reported below is one T cell receptor beta chain. The sample originates from a study of blood T cell repertoires in COVID-19. Study details: Researchers got acute and convalescent COVID-19 samples from the United States, Italy and Spain. T cells, B-cell-depleted T cells, or PBMCs supplied cDNA or gDNA.

Sequencing was performed with immunoSEQ multiplex PCR; in TCRdb, only in-frame clones are kept and a portion is missing. The table has about 120,000 clones, 65% to 90% seen once. V was pared by 3 bases and J by 7 bases, with 7 bases between. The CDR3 runs to 12 residues. Germline CDR1 is LNHDA and CDR2 is SQIVND (reference sequence). This sequence was found in a man older than 75 with acute or convalescent COVID-19. The sample was peripheral blood. The genes are TRBV19 and TRBJ1-5; unclear D gene. The chain's CDR3 is CASSINKQPQHF. The DNA for the CDR3 is TGTGCCAGTAGTATTAACAAACAGCCCCAGCATTTT.